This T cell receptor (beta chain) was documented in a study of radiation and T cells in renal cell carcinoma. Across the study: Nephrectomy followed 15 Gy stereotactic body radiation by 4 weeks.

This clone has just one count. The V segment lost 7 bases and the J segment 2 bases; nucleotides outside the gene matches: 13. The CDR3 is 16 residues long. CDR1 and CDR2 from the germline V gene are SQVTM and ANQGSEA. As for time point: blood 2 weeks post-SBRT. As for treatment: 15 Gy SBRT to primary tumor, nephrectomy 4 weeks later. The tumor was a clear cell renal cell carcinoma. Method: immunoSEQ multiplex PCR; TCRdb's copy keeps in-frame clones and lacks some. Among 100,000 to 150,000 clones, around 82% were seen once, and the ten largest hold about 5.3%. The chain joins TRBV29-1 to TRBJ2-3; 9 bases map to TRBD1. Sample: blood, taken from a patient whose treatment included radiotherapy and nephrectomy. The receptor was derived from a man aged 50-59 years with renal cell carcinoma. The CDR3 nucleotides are TGCAGCGCTGGGCCTCGACAGGGGGTTTACACAGATACGCAGTATTTT. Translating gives CSAGPRQGVYTDTQYF.